This paragraph reports one T cell receptor (beta chain). No antigen is known for it. Each sorted subset replicate got 200 ng genomic DNA, tens of thousands of genomes. Measured with immunoSEQ multiplex PCR; TCRdb has only the in-frame clones, and not every one. The sample shows about a million clones, roughly 70% of them seen only once. From CD4+ cells came CD45RA+ naive and CD45RA-negative memory subsets. Trimming took 0 bases from V and 8 from J, leaving 8 bases between them. Germline values: CDR1 SGHRS, CDR2 YFSETQ. The CDR3 covers 12 residues. The data stem from a study of shared clonotypes between healthy human individuals. Study-wide points: Inspection by rarefaction showed sorted-subset sequencing to be incomplete despite large depth.

Input material: memory CD4+ T cells sorted from blood. Regarding subset: CD45RA-negative fraction. The rearrangement links TRBV5-1 to TRBJ1-2; D ambiguous. This sequence was found in a man younger than 30 in good health. The CDR3 DNA reads TGCGCCAGCAGCTTGGGCCCCGCCGGCTACACCTTC. Its protein product is CASSLGPAGYTF. Combining the CDR3 with reference TRBV5-1 and TRBJ1-2 gives the whole variable domain KAGVTQTPRYLIKTRGQQVTLSCSPISGHRSVSWYQQTPGQGLQFLFEYFSETQRNKGNFPGRFSGRQFSNSRSEMNVSTLELGDSALYLCASSLGPAGYTFGSGTRLTVV.